These 19 T cell receptor beta chains share one sample of origin, sequenced in a study of vaccination and CD4 T cells after COVID-19. These TCRs are of unknown antigen specificity. The assay that was used to sequence DNA from cultured CD4+ T cells was the Oncomine TCR Beta short-read assay. TCRdb ran MiXCR on the PCR reads and lists one entry per CDR3 protein. The sample shows nearly 5,500 distinct CDR3 sequences, about three fifths of them seen only once. Treatment specified: approximately nine-day PBMC culture with coronavirus spike peptide pools or control peptides (ViraFEST assay). Unexposed donor CD4+ T cells predated the COVID-19 pandemic, collected 2011-2018. Material for sequencing was CD4+ T cells from blood, cultured in vitro. The receptor set was obtained from a human donor in good health.

The rearrangement joins TRBV28 to TRBJ1-4; no firm D call. CDR3 size: 17 residues. Trimming removed 6 bases from V and 6 bases from J, with 23 bases in between. Germline assignment: CDR1 MDHEN and CDR2 SYDVKM. This chain's CDR3 is CASSHLLKRVKDEKLFF. Written as DNA, the CDR3 is TGTGCCAGCAGCCACCTCCTCAAGAGGGTGAAGGATGAAAAACTGTTTTTT.

The chain uses TRBV20-1 and TRBJ2-3, with 11 bases aligning to TRBD2. Trimming removed 5 bases from V and 4 bases from J; junction bases left unmatched: 11. The CDR3 consists of 16 residues. CDR1 and CDR2 (germline): DFQATT, SNEGSKA (reference sequence). In DNA form, the CDR3 reads TGCAGTGCTCTGGGGAGACTAGCGGGGCTTGCAGATACGCAGTATTTT. Its protein is CSALGRLAGLADTQYF.

The chain joins TRBV19 to TRBJ2-7; D may be TRBD1 (6 bases). The CDR3 consists of 13 residues. Germline CDR1 LNHDA, CDR2 SQIVND (reference sequence). The ends were cut back, 10 bases at V and 4 bases at J, with 17 bases in the middle. The CDR3 sequence: CATAPDRSYEQYF. For the CDR3, the DNA is TGTGCCACCGCTCCGGACAGATCGTACGAGCAGTACTTC.

V gene TRBV2 combines with J gene TRBJ2-5; 12 bases fit TRBD2. J lost 5 bases, V lost 6 bases, and 7 bases had no gene match. The CDR3 runs to 15 residues. CDR1 SNHLY and CDR2 FYNNEI come from the germline V gene. CDR3 in amino acids: CASRSGTSGSETQYF. As DNA, the CDR3 is TGTGCCAGCAGATCGGGGACTAGCGGGTCTGAGACCCAGTACTTC.

In regard to this clonotype: The junction shows a germline mismatch at one end, possibly a read error. This chain links TRBV6-5 with TRBJ1-5; possible D gene TRBD1, 6 bases. This CDR3 spans 15 amino acids. Per germline, CDR1 MNHEY and CDR2 SVGAGI. The CDR3 region has the DNA TGTACCAGCAGTTACTCCCAATCAGGGGAACAGCCCCAGCATTTT. It encodes CTSSYSQSGEQPQHF.

This clonotype was seen more than once but under ten times. This chain connects TRBV10-3 to TRBJ1-6; TRBD1 might be the D (5 bases). Between the trimmed V and J ends, which lost 3 bases and 0 bases, there was a span of 18 bases. Germline lookup yields CDR1 ENHRY and CDR2 SYGVKD. This CDR3 has 19 residues. CDR3 protein: CAISDWRQNFSSYNSPLHF. CDR3 DNA: TGTGCCATCAGTGACTGGCGACAGAACTTCAGCTCCTATAATTCACCCCTCCACTTT.

The J gene is TRBJ2-2, the V gene TRBV27, with TRBD1 as a possible D gene (5 bases). This CDR3 is 15 amino acids long. In germline, CDR1 is MNHEY, CDR2 SMNVEV (reference sequence). V lost 6 bases and J lost 0, with 11 bases in between. The CDR3 DNA follows: TGTGCCAGCAGCCGGACACCGACGAACACCGGGGAGCTGTTTTTT. Its translation: CASSRTPTNTGELFF.

Only a few counts were recorded for this clonotype. The chain uses TRBV7-9 and TRBJ1-1; 7 bases agree with TRBD1. This CDR3 has 12 amino acids. V lost 5 bases, J lost 7 bases, and 4 bases stayed unmatched. The germline V gene encodes CDR1 SEHNR and CDR2 FQNEAQ (reference sequence). CDR3 sequence: CASSPRDSEAFF. CDR3 coding DNA: TGTGCCAGCAGCCCCCGGGACAGTGAAGCTTTCTTT.

The V call is TRBV20-1, the J call TRBJ2-2; TRBD2 aligns across 9 bases. Germline values: CDR1 DFQATT, CDR2 SNEGSKA (reference sequence). The junction had 7 bases not matched to a gene; V was cut back by 4 bases and J by 4 bases. The CDR3 runs 15 residues. The CDR3 bases are TGCAGTGCTAAGGGCGGGGGGGCCGTCACCGGGGAGCTGTTTTTT. This codes for CSAKGGGAVTGELFF.

The rearrangement links TRBV19 to TRBJ1-2, with D tentatively TRBD1 (6 bases). CDR1 is LNHDA and CDR2 is SQIVND in the germline V gene (reference sequence). The CDR3 is 14 residues long. Deletions cut 7 bases from V and 4 bases from J, with 16 bases between. CDR3 in amino acids: CASTLDRFGYGYTF. CDR3 DNA sequence: TGTGCCAGTACCCTAGACAGGTTTGGCTATGGCTACACCTTC. The full variable domain, with the rest looked up from reference TRBV19 and TRBJ1-2, is DGGITQSPKYLFRKEGQNVTLSCEQNLNHDAMYWYRQDPGQGLRLIYYSQIVNDFQKGDIAEGYSVSREKKESFPLTVTSAQKNPTAFYLCASTLDRFGYGYTFGSGTRLTVV.

V gene TRBV20-1 combines with J gene TRBJ2-1; TRBD2 agrees at 8 bases. This CDR3 region has 17 residues. Germline-derived CDR1 and CDR2 are DFQATT and SNEGSKA (reference sequence). The J segment lost 1 base and the V segment lost 1 base, leaving 9 bases of the junction unmatched. The CDR3 loop reads CSARAVGIAGSYNEQFF. As DNA, the CDR3 is TGCAGTGCTAGAGCCGTTGGGATAGCGGGATCCTACAATGAGCAGTTCTTC.

This clonotype has a handful of counts. V is TRBV7-9 and J is TRBJ1-3, with D hard to call. V lost 5 bases, J lost 0 bases, and 17 bases lay in between. Germline CDR1 reads SEHNR; CDR2 reads FQNEAQ (reference sequence). The CDR3 has 17 residues. DNA for the CDR3: TGTGCCAGCAGCCTTTCCATGGGCCGTTACTCTGGAAACACCATATATTTT. This gives the protein CASSLSMGRYSGNTIYF.

V and J are TRBV19 and TRBJ1-2, with 9 bases matching TRBD1. V was clipped by 3 bases and J by 8 bases; unmatched bases: 7. The CDR3 totals 14 residues. Germline V gene sequence: CDR1 LNHDA, CDR2 SQIVND (reference sequence). The CDR3 here is CASSIGTGSLGYTF. DNA for the CDR3: TGTGCCAGTAGTATTGGGACAGGGTCTTTAGGCTACACCTTC.

The rearrangement uses TRBV5-4 and TRBJ1-5; D remains unclear. Germline CDR1 and CDR2: SGHNT and YYREEE (reference sequence). The CDR3 sequence is 14 residues long. V was pared by 0 bases and J by 0 bases, with 4 bases between. The CDR3: CASSLGGSNQPQHF. CDR3 DNA: TGTGCCAGCAGCTTGGGTGGTAGCAATCAGCCCCAGCATTTT. Filled out from reference TRBV5-4 and TRBJ1-5, the complete variable domain reads ETGVTQSPTHLIKTRGQQVTLRCSSQSGHNTVSWYQQALGQGPQFIFQYYREEENGRGNFPPRFSGLQFPNYSSELNVNALELDDSALYLCASSLGGSNQPQHFGDGTRLSIL.

This chain connects TRBV15 to TRBJ1-5, with D hard to call. Germline V gives CDR1 LNHNV, CDR2 YYDKDF (reference sequence). The V end lost 0 bases, the J end lost 5 bases, and 11 bases lay between the germline ends. There are 15 residues in the CDR3. CDR3 DNA sequence: TGTGCCACCAGCAGAGATCAACAGAACTATCAGCCCCAGCATTTT. As protein: CATSRDQQNYQPQHF. Drawing the rest from reference TRBV15 and TRBJ1-5, the complete variable domain is DAMVIQNPRYQVTQFGKPVTLSCSQTLNHNVMYWYQQKSSQAPKLLFHYYDKDFNNEADTPDNFQSRRPNTSFCFLDIRSPGLGDTAMYLCATSRDQQNYQPQHFGDGTRLSIL.

This chain uses TRBV27 with TRBJ1-1; a possible D gene is TRBD1 (6 bases). The CDR3 sequence is 13 residues long. Germline CDR1 MNHEY, CDR2 SMNVEV (reference sequence). Trimming stripped 3 bases from V and 10 bases from J, with 15 bases between. CDR3 sequence (DNA): TGTGCCAGCAGTTTCACGGGGGCTATGGGAGCTTTCTTT. Protein product: CASSFTGAMGAFF.

The gene calls are TRBV5-4 and TRBJ2-5; TRBD1 matches at 8 bases. The trim removed 3 bases at V and 4 bases at J, leaving 5 bases unmatched. Germline-derived CDR1 and CDR2 are SGHNT and YYREEE (reference sequence). The CDR3 has 14 amino acids. The DNA for the CDR3 is TGTGCCAGCAGCTACGACAGGGGAGGAGAGACCCAGTACTTC. Amino acids: CASSYDRGGETQYF. The whole variable domain, filled in from reference TRBV5-4 and TRBJ2-5, reads ETGVTQSPTHLIKTRGQQVTLRCSSQSGHNTVSWYQQALGQGPQFIFQYYREEENGRGNFPPRFSGLQFPNYSSELNVNALELDDSALYLCASSYDRGGETQYFGPGTRLLVL.

This chain uses TRBV6-1 with TRBJ1-5; possibly TRBD1 for D (5 bases). This CDR3 has 19 amino acids. V was trimmed by 3 bases and J by 4 bases, leaving 25 bases between them. CDR1 is MNHNS, CDR2 SASEGT, per germline. CDR3: CASSDRDAGTFGANQPQHF. CDR3 in DNA: TGTGCCAGCAGTGACAGGGATGCCGGGACTTTTGGAGCGAATCAGCCCCAGCATTTT.

V and J are TRBV20-1 and TRBJ2-6; D may be TRBD1 (5 bases). The CDR3 is made up of 19 amino acids. V lost 1 base and J 0 bases, leaving 19 bases between the germline ends. Germline loops: CDR1 DFQATT, CDR2 SNEGSKA (reference sequence). The CDR3, as DNA: TGCAGTGCTAGAGGGGGCCTGGGGCAGGTTAGCTCTGGGGCCAACGTCCTGACTTTC. Its protein is CSARGGLGQVSSGANVLTF.